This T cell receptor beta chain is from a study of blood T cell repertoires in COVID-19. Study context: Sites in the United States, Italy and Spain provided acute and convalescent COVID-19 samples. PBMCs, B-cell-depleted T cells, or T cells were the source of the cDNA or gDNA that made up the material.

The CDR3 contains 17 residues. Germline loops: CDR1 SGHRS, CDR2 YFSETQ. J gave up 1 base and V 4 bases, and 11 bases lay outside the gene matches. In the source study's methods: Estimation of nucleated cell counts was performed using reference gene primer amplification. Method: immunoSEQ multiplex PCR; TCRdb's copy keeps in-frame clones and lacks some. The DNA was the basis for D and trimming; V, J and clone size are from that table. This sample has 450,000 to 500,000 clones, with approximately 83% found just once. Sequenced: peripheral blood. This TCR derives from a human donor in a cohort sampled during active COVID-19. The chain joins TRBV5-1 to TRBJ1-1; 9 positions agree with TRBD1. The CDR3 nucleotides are TGCGCCAGCAGCATCTCACCACCGGGACAGGGGAACACTGAAGCTTTCTTT. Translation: CASSISPPGQGNTEAFF.